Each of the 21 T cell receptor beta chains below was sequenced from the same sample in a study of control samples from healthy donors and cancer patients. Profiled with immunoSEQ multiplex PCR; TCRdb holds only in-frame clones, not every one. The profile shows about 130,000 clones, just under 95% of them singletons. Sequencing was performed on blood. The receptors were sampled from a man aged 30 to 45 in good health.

This CDR3 is CASSYVQVDKWDTQYF. CDR3 in DNA: TGTGCCAGCAGTTACGTCCAAGTGGACAAATGGGATACGCAGTATTTT. V is TRBV6-5 and J is TRBJ2-3; TRBD1 might be the D (5 bases). The CDR3 extends over 16 amino acids. V dropped 2 bases and J dropped 6 bases, with 18 bases sitting between them. Germline CDR1 and CDR2: MNHEY and SVGAGI.

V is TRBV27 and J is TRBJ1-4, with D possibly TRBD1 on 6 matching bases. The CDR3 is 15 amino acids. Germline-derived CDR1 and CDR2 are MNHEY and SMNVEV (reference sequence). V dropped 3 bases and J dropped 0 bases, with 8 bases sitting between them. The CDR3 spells CASSLDSATNEKLFF. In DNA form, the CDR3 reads TGTGCCAGCAGTTTGGACAGTGCAACTAATGAAAAACTGTTTTTT.

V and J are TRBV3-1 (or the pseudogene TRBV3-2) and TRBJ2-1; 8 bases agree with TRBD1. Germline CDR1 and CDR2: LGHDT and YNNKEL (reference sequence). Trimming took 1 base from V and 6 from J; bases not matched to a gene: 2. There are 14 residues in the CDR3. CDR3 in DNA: TGTGCCAGCAGCCAAGCCGGGACAGGCAATGAGCAGTTCTTC. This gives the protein CASSQAGTGNEQFF.

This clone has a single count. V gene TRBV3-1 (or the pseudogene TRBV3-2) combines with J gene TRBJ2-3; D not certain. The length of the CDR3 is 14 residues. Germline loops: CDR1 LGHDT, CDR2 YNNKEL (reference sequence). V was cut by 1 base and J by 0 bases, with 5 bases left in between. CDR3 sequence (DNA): TGTGCCAGCAGCCAAGGGGGAAGCACAGATACGCAGTATTTT. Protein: CASSQGGSTDTQYF.

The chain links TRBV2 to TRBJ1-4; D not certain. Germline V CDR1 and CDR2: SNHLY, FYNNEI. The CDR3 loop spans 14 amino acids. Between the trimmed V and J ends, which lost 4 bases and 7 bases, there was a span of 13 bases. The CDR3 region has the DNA TGTGCCAGCAGTGGTTTCGGGTTGAGTGAAAAACTGTTTTTT. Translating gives CASSGFGLSEKLFF.

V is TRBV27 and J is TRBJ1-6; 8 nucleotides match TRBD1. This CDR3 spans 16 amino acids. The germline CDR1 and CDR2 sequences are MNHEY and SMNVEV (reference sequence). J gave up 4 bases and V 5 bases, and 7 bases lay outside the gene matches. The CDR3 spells CASSATGVSYNSPLHF. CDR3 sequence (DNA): TGTGCCAGCAGTGCGACAGGGGTGAGTTATAATTCACCCCTCCACTTT.

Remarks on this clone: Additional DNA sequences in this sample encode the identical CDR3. The CDR3 region is CASSHPSVEGNQPQHF. In DNA, the CDR3 is TGTGCCAGCAGCCATCCTTCAGTAGAGGGCAATCAGCCCCAGCATTTT. The V gene is TRBV6-6, the J gene TRBJ1-5; D gene uncertain. Trimming took 6 bases from V and 2 from J, leaving 17 bases between them. Looked up from germline, CDR1 is MNHNY and CDR2 is SVGAGI (reference sequence). CDR3 length: 16 residues.

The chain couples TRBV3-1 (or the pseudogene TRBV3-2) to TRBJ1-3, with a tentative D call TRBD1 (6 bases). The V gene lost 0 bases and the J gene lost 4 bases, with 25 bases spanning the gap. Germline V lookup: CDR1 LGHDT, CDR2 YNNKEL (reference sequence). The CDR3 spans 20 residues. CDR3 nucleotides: TGTGCCAGCAGCCAAGATCGAGACGGGGGACAAATCGCTCGCGGAAACACCATATATTTT. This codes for CASSQDRDGGQIARGNTIYF.

This CDR3 is CSVSQYNEQFF. For the CDR3, the DNA is TGCAGCGTTTCCCAATACAATGAGCAGTTCTTC. This chain joins TRBV29-1 and TRBJ2-1, with D hard to call. CDR1 SQVTM and CDR2 ANQGSEA come from the germline V gene. The CDR3 has 11 amino acids. V was trimmed by 5 bases and J by 4 bases, leaving 6 bases between them.

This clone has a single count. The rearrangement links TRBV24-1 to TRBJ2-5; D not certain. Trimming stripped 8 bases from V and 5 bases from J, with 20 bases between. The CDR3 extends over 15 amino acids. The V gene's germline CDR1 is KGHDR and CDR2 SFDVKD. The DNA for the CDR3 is TGTGCCACCATTCGGAATCTTAGAGATGGGGAGACCCAGTACTTC. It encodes CATIRNLRDGETQYF.

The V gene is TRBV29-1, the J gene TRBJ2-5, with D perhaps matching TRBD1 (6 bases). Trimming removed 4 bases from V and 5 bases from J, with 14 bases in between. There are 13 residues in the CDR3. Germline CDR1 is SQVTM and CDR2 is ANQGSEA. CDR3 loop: CSVGQGRGETQYF. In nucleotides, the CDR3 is TGCAGCGTTGGTCAGGGGCGCGGGGAGACCCAGTACTTC.

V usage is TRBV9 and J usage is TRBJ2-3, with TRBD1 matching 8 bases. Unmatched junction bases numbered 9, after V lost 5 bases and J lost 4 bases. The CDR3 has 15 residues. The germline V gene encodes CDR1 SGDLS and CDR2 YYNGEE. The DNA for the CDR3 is TGTGCCAGCAGTCCCGCAGGGGGCGTGCCAGATACGCAGTATTTT. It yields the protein CASSPAGGVPDTQYF.

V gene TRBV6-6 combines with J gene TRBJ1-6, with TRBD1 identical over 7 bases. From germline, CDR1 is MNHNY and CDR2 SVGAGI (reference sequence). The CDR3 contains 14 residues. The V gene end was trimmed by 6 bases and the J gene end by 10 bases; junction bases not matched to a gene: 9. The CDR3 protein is CASSIRQGGSPLHF. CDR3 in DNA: TGTGCCAGCAGCATCCGACAGGGCGGGTCACCCCTCCACTTT.

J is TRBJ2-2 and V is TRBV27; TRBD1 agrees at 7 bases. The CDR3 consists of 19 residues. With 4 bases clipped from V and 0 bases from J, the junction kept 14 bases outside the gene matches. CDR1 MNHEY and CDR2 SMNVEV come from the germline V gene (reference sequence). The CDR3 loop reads CASSSATGQTIPNTGELFF. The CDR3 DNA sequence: TGTGCCAGCAGTTCTGCGACAGGGCAGACAATTCCGAACACCGGGGAGCTGTTTTTT.

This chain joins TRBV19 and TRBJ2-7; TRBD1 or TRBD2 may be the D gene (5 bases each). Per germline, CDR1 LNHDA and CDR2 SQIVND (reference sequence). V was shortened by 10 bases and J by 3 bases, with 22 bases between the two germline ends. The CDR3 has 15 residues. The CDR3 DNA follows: TGTGCCACCCGACCCGGGACCCCGCCCCTCTACGAGCAGTACTTC. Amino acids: CATRPGTPPLYEQYF.

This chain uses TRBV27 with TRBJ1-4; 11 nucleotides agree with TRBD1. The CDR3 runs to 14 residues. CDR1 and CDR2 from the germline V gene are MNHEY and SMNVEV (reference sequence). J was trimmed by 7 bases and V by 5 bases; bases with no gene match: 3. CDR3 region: CASSGTGGSEKLFF. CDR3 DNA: TGTGCCAGCAGTGGGACAGGGGGAAGTGAAAAACTGTTTTTT.

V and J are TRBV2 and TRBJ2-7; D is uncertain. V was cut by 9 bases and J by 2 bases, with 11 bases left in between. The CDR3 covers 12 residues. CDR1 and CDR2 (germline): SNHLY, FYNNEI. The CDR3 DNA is TGTGCCAGTCTACAAGGCCCCTACGAGCAGTACTTC. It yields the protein CASLQGPYEQYF.

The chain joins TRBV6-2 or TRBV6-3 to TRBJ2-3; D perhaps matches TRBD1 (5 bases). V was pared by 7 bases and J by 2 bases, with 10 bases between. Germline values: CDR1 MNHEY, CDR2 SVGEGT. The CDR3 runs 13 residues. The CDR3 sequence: CASTPDITDTQYF. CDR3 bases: TGTGCCAGCACCCCGGACATCACAGATACGCAGTATTTT.

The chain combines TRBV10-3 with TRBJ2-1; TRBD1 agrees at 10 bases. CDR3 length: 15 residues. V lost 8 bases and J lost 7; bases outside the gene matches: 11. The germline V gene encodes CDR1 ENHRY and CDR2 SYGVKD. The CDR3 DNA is TGTGCCATCCGCCCGAGGGACAGGGGCGAGAATGAGCAGTTCTTC. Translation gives CAIRPRDRGENEQFF.

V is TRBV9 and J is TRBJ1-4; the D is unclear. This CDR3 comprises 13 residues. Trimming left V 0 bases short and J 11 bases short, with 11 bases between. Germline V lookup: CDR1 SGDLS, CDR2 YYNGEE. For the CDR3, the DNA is TGTGCCAGCAGCGTAGGGGGAGGAGGGAAACTGTTTTTT. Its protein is CASSVGGGGKLFF.

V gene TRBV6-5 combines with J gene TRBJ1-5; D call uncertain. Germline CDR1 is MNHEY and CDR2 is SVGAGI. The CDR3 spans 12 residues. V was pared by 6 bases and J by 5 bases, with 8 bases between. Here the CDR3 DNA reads TGTGCCAGCAGCCACGGAGATCAGCCCCAGCATTTT. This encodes CASSHGDQPQHF.